This T cell receptor beta chain was identified during a study of blood T cell repertoires in COVID-19. Some clones are missing from TCRdb's copy, which holds only in-frame ones; the method was immunoSEQ multiplex PCR. The sample shows about 300,000 clones, about nine tenths of them seen only once. CDR1 is MGHRA, CDR2 YSYEKL, per germline. Trimming cost V 1 base and J 5 bases, with 15 bases left between them. This CDR3 is built from 15 residues. The TCR comes from a woman aged 18-29 years who had recovered from COVID-19. The sequencing sample was made of PBMCs or T cells enriched from blood (not recorded which). This sequence joins TRBV4-1 and TRBJ2-7, with D possibly TRBD1 on 6 matching bases. This CDR3 reads CASSQASRGGDEQYF. Here the CDR3 DNA reads TGCGCCAGCAGCCAAGCTTCCAGGGGCGGCGACGAGCAGTACTTC.